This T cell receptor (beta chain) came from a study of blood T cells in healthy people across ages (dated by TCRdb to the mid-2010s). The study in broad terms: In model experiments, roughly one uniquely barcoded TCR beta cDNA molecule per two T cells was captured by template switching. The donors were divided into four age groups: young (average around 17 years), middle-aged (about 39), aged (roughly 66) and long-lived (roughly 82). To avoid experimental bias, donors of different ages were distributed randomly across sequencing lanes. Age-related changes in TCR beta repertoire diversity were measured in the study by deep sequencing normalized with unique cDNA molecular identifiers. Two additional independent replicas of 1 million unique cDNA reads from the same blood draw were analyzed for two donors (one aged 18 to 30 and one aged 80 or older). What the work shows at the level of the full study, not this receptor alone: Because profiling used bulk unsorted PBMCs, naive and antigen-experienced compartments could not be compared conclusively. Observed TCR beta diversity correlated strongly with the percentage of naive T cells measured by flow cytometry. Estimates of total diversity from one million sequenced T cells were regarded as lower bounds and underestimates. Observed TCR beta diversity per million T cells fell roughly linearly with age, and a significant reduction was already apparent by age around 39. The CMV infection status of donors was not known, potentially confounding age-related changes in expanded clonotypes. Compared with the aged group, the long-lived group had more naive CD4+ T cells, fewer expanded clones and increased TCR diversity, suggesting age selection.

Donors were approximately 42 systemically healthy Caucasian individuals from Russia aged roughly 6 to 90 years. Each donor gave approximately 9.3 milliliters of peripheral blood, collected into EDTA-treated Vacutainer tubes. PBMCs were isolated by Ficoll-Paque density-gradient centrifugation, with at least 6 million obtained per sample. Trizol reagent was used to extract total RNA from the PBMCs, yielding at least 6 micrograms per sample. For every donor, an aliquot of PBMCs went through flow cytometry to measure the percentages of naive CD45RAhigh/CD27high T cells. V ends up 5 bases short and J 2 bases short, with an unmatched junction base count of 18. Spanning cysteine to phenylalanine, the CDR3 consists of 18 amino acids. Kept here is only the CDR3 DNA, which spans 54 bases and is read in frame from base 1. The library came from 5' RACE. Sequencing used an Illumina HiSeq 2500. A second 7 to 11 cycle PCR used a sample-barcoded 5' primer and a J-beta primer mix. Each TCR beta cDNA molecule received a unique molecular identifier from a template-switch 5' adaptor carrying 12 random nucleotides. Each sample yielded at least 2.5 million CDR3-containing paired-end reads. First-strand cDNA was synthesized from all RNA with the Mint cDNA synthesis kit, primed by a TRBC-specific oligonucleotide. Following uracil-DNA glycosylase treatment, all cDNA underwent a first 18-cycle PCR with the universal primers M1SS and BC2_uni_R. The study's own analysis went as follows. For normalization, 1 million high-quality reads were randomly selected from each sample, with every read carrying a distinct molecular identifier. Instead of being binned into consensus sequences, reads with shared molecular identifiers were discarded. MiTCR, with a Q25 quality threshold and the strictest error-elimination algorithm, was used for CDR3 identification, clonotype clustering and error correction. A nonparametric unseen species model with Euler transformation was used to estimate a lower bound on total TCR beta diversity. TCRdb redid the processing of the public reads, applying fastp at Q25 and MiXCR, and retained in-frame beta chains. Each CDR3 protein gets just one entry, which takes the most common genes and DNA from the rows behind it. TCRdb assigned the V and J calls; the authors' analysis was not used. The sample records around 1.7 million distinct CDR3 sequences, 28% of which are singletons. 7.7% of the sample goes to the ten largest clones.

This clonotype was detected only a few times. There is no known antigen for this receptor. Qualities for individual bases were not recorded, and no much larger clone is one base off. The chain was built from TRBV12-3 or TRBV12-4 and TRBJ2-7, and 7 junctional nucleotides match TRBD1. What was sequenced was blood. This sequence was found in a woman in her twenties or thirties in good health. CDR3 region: CASSPTGQRSEFTYEQYF. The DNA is TGTGCCAGCAGTCCCACGGGACAGCGATCGGAGTTCACCTACGAGCAGTACTTC.